These 21 T cell receptor beta chains share one sample of origin, sequenced in a study of CD8+CD57+ T cells in acquired aplastic anemia listed by TCRdb under 2018. TCRdb records Illumina HiSeq 2000 as the sequencer. TCR beta VDJ combination and CDR3 sequence profiling used genomic DNA as the template. The public reads were reanalyzed by TCRdb: fastp trimming at Q25, MiXCR alignment, in-frame beta chains only. Every entry covers one CDR3 protein and lists the most common genes and DNA from its rows. For this sample the table gives hundreds of thousands of distinct CDR3 sequences, of which more than 25% were detected only once. Approximately 0.82% of the sample belongs to the ten largest clones. Expansion of CD8+CD57+ cells had been shown by flow cytometry in the patients chosen for sequencing. The specimen sequenced was sorted CD4+, CD8+, or CD8+CD57+ T cells (not recorded which) from PBMCs. The receptors derive from a human donor with aplastic anemia.

The chain employs TRBV6-5 and TRBJ2-1; 7 nucleotides match TRBD1. This CDR3 is built from 15 residues. The germline V gene has CDR1 MNHEY and CDR2 SVGAGI. The V gene end was trimmed by 0 bases and the J gene end by 5 bases; junction bases not matched to a gene: 4. CDR3 loop: CASSYSTGPHNEQFF. The CDR3, as DNA: TGTGCCAGCAGTTACTCGACAGGGCCGCACAATGAGCAGTTCTTC.

The genes are TRBV20-1 and TRBJ1-4, with D possibly matching TRBD1 (5 bases). Germline loops: CDR1 DFQATT, CDR2 SNEGSKA (reference sequence). Deletions cut 1 base from V and 4 bases from J, with 13 bases between. The CDR3 is 15 amino acids. This CDR3 reads CSARVQPGDNEKLFF. The CDR3 DNA reads TGCAGTGCTAGAGTTCAACCGGGGGATAATGAAAAACTGTTTTTT.

Details on this clonotype: Germline and junction disagree at one end, which may indicate a read error. This chain joins TRBV10-2 and TRBJ2-7; perhaps TRBD1 as D (6 bases). Per germline, CDR1 WSHSY and CDR2 SAAADI. CDR3 length: 14 amino acids. For the CDR3, the DNA is TGTGCCAGCAGCTTCCCAACCGACAGGTCGCAGCAGTACTTC. It specifies CASSFPTDRSQQYF.

The chain is built from TRBV5-1 and TRBJ1-1; TRBD1 matches at 8 bases. The germline V gene has CDR1 SGHRS and CDR2 YFSETQ. The ends lost 3 bases at V and 3 bases at J; junction bases unmatched: 10. This CDR3 is 16 amino acids long. In nucleotides, the CDR3 is TGCGCCAGCAGCTGGAGACAGGGGAATCGTCACACTGAAGCTTTCTTT. It encodes CASSWRQGNRHTEAFF. The whole variable domain, filled in from reference TRBV5-1 and TRBJ1-1, reads KAGVTQTPRYLIKTRGQQVTLSCSPISGHRSVSWYQQTPGQGLQFLFEYFSETQRNKGNFPGRFSGRQFSNSRSEMNVSTLELGDSALYLCASSWRQGNRHTEAFFGQGTRLTVV.

This clonotype was seen a few times. CDR3 DNA: TGTGCCAGCAGTGATGGAACAGCTTTCTTT. It specifies CASSDGTAFF. This chain joins TRBV25-1 and TRBJ1-1; D is undetermined. The germline V and J ends were trimmed by 3 bases and 10 bases, with 6 bases remaining between them. The germline CDR1 and CDR2 sequences are MGHDK and SYGVNS. CDR3 length: 10 residues. Full variable domain (remainder filled in from reference TRBV25-1 and TRBJ1-1): EADIYQTPRYLVIGTGKKITLECSQTMGHDKMYWYQQDPGMELHLIHYSYGVNSTEKGDLSSESTVSRIRTEHFPLTLESARPSHTSQYLCASSDGTAFFGQGTRLTVV.

The V call is TRBV5-1, the J call TRBJ1-4; D not resolved. V lost 3 bases and J lost 8, with 8 bases in between. Germline values: CDR1 SGHRS, CDR2 YFSETQ. This CDR3 contains 12 residues. The CDR3 DNA is TGCGCCAGCAGCTCTAATGGAGAAAAACTGTTTTTT. Translated: CASSSNGEKLFF.

This clonotype showed up just a few times. The genes are TRBV13 and TRBJ1-5; 7 positions match TRBD1. This CDR3 comprises 16 residues. V was clipped by 3 bases and J by 2 bases; unmatched bases: 7. Germline CDR1 and CDR2: PRHDT and FYEKMQ (reference sequence). For the CDR3, the DNA is TGTGCCAGCAGCTTGGGAGGGGGCGCGGGCAATCAGCCCCAGCATTTT. It codes for CASSLGGGAGNQPQHF.

About this clonotype: The junction differs from germline at one of its ends, possibly a read error. The J gene is TRBJ1-1, the V gene TRBV27; the D is unclear. The CDR3 runs to 11 residues. Germline V gene lookup returns CDR1 MNHEY and CDR2 SMNVEV (reference sequence). Here the CDR3 reads CASMENSEAFF. The CDR3 DNA reads as TGTGCCAGCATGGAGAACAGTGAAGCTTTCTTT.

The rearrangement joins TRBV30 to TRBJ1-3; no definite D call. With 0 bases removed from V and 4 bases from J, the gap between germline ends came to 10 bases. The length of the CDR3 is 14 residues. Germline V gene lookup returns CDR1 GTSNPN and CDR2 SVGIG (reference sequence). The CDR3 sequence: CAWSVRSRGNTIYF. For the CDR3, the DNA is TGTGCCTGGAGTGTTAGGAGTAGAGGAAACACCATATATTTT.

In this sample, this clonotype turned up many times. The J gene is TRBJ2-7, the V gene TRBV6-5, with unresolved D. This CDR3 contains 13 residues. Germline CDR1 and CDR2: MNHEY and SVGAGI. V lost 2 bases and J lost 3, with 8 bases in between. The CDR3 here is CASSYGLHYEQYF. Here the CDR3 DNA reads TGTGCCAGCAGTTACGGCTTACACTACGAGCAGTACTTC.

This clonotype was picked up many times. The chain recombines TRBV7-9 with TRBJ1-1; the D is unclear. V lost 3 bases and J lost 5, with 10 bases in between. The CDR3 runs to 13 residues. CDR1 is SEHNR and CDR2 is FQNEAQ in the germline V gene (reference sequence). CDR3 sequence reads: CASSLREVTEAFF. DNA for the CDR3: TGTGCCAGCAGCTTGAGGGAGGTGACTGAAGCTTTCTTT.

This clonotype came up many times. The V call is TRBV19, the J call TRBJ1-1, with D tentatively TRBD1 (6 bases). This CDR3 is built from 13 residues. Germline assignment: CDR1 LNHDA and CDR2 SQIVND (reference sequence). Between the trimmed V and J ends, which lost 2 bases and 4 bases, there was a span of 8 bases. This CDR3 is CASSILGGTEAFF. The CDR3 DNA reads as TGTGCCAGTAGTATACTAGGGGGCACTGAAGCTTTCTTT.

As regards this clonotype: The CDR3 does not end in the conserved phenylalanine or tryptophan, so this is likely a read error. The DNA is omitted, as the CDR3 cannot be located on it reliably, and the CDR3 follows TCRdb's listing. The V and J genes are TRBV2 and TRBJ2-7. Looked up from germline, CDR1 is SNHLY and CDR2 is FYNNEI. The length of the CDR3 is 8 amino acids, counting both ends. CDR3: CASSEAPM.

This clonotype was seen ten or more times. J is TRBJ1-2 and V is TRBV11-2; unclear D gene. This CDR3 region has 17 residues. The V and J ends lost 4 bases and 0 bases respectively, with 18 bases between them. CDR1 is SGHAT and CDR2 is FQNNGV in the germline V gene. The CDR3 region is CASSSTPVSVTNYGYTF. The CDR3 DNA follows: TGTGCCAGCAGCTCAACCCCCGTCTCAGTAACTAACTATGGCTACACCTTC.

In this sample, this clonotype turned up a few times. The gene calls are TRBV5-6 and TRBJ2-7, with D maybe TRBD2 (7 bases). This CDR3 contains 16 residues. Germline-derived CDR1 and CDR2 are SGHDT and YYEEEE. Between the trimmed V and J ends, which lost 4 bases and 3 bases, there was a span of 20 bases. In DNA form, the CDR3 reads TGTGCCAGCAGCGCAAGGGGGGGGACCGCCGGCTACGAGCAGTACTTC. It yields the protein CASSARGGTAGYEQYF.

The chain is built from TRBV30 and TRBJ2-3, with a weak D call TRBD1 (6 bases). Germline V gives CDR1 GTSNPN, CDR2 SVGIG (reference sequence). This CDR3 is 15 amino acids long. Trimming pared 0 bases from V and 5 bases from J, leaving 15 bases between. The CDR3 nucleotides read TGTGCCTGGAGTGTACGTGGGGGCCTTAGAGATACGCAGTATTTT. Its protein is CAWSVRGGLRDTQYF.

Here the CDR3 DNA reads TGTGCCACCAGCAGTTCAACTAGTCGGGGCGAGCAGTACTTC. This gives the protein CATSSSTSRGEQYF. The rearrangement links TRBV15 to TRBJ2-7, with D possibly TRBD2 on 5 matching bases. Germline values: CDR1 LNHNV, CDR2 YYDKDF (reference sequence). V shed 3 bases and J shed 6 bases, with 15 bases lying between them. This CDR3 region has 14 residues.

As to this clonotype: One base away lies a much larger clone, so this may be a sequencing read error. The chain combines TRBV19 with TRBJ1-2, with D possibly TRBD1 on 6 matching bases. The CDR3 consists of 16 residues. The germline V and J ends were trimmed by 6 bases and 2 bases, with 19 bases remaining between them. Germline V CDR1 and CDR2: LNHDA, SQIVND (reference sequence). CDR3 sequence reads: CASSPLEDRANYGYTF. The CDR3 DNA sequence: TGTGCCAGTAGCCCCCTCGAGGACAGAGCGAACTATGGCTACACCTTC.

This clonotype was seen repeatedly, ten times or more. This chain uses TRBV12-3 or TRBV12-4 with TRBJ2-7; the D gene could be TRBD1 or TRBD2 (5 bases each). This CDR3 spans 14 amino acids. Trimming stripped 3 bases from V and 5 bases from J, with 14 bases between. CDR3 sequence reads: CASSFSPRDDEQYF. In nucleotides, the CDR3 is TGTGCCAGCAGTTTCTCCCCCAGGGACGACGAGCAGTACTTC.

In regard to this clonotype: Given a much more abundant clone one base away, this may be a read error. J is TRBJ1-1 and V is TRBV20-1; maybe TRBD1 (6 bases). The V gene's germline CDR1 is DFQATT and CDR2 SNEGSKA (reference sequence). The CDR3 totals 13 residues. The CDR3 reads CSAADSPYTEALF. DNA for the CDR3: TGCAGTGCAGCGGACAGCCCGTACACTGAAGCTCTCTTT.

In its sample, this clonotype was seen a few times. The chain links TRBV7-8 to TRBJ2-7; 8 bases agree with TRBD1. Germline trimming cut 1 base from V and 6 bases from J; bases unmatched to any gene: 8. Germline values: CDR1 SGHVS, CDR2 FQNEAQ. The CDR3 covers 15 residues. In nucleotides, the CDR3 is TGTGCCAGCAGCTTAGGAGACAGGGGACGGGGCGAGCAGTACTTC. Translation: CASSLGDRGRGEQYF.